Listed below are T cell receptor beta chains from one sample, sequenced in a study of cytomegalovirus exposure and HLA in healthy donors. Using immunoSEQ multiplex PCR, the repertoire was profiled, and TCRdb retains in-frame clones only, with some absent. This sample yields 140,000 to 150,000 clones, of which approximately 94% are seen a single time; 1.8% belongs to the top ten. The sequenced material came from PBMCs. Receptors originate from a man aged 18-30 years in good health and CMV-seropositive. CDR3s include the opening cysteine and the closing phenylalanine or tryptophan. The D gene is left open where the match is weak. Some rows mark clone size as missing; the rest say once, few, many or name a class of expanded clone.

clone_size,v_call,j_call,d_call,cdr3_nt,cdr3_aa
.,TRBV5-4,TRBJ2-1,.,TGTGCCAGCAGCTTGAAGGCTAGTAACAATGAGCAGTTCTTC,CASSLKASNNEQFF
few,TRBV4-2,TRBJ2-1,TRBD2,TGTGCCAGCAGCATGGTTAGCGGGGAGGGGTACAATGAGCAGTTCTTC,CASSMVSGEGYNEQFF
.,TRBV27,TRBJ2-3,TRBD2,TGTGCCAGCAGTTTTGGCCTAGCGGGAGGACGTCGCACAGATACGCAGTATTTT,CASSFGLAGGRRTDTQYF
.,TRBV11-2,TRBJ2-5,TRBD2,TGTGCCAGCAGCGCCAGAGGACTAGCGGGACAGACCCAGTACTTC,CASSARGLAGQTQYF
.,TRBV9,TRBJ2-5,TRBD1,TGTGCCAGCAACCCAGTCCGGGACAGGGGGCAAGAGACCCAGTACTTC,CASNPVRDRGQETQYF
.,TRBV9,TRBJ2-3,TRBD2,TGTGCCAGCACGAGGACTAGCGGGAGGGCCCCGACAGATACGCAGTATTTT,CASTRTSGRAPTDTQYF
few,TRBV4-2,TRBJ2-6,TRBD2,TGTGCCAGCAGCCAAGAAAGCGGGAGGATTCCTTCTGGGGCCAACGTCCTGACTTTC,CASSQESGRIPSGANVLTF
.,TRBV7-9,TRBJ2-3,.,TGTGCCAGCAGCTTAGTTTCTAGCCCCACAGATACGCAGTATTTT,CASSLVSSPTDTQYF
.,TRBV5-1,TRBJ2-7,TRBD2,TGCGCCAGCAGCTCCAAGACCCGATTGGCGGGAGATATGAACGAGCAGTACTTC,CASSSKTRLAGDMNEQYF
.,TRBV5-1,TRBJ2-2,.,TGCGCCAGCAGCTTGGCCGGACTGCGAAGAAACACCGGGGAGCTGTTTTTT,CASSLAGLRRNTGELFF
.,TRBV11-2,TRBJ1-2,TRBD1,TGTGCCAGCAGCTTAGACCCCACCCAGACAGGGTTAGGCGGCTACACCTTC,CASSLDPTQTGLGGYTF
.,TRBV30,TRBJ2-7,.,TGTGCCTGGAGTGCCGAAGACAGGGGAGGGTACGAGCAGTACTTC,CAWSAEDRGGYEQYF
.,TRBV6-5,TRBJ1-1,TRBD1,TGTGCCAGCAGTGGCAGGACAGGGAGTACTGAAGCTTTCTTT,CASSGRTGSTEAFF
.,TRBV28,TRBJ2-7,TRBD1,TGTGCCAGCAGACCGACAGGGCGATCCTACGAGCAGTACTTC,CASRPTGRSYEQYF
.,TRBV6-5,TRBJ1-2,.,TGTGCCAGCAGCAGGGGCTACTATGGCTACACCTTC,CASSRGYYGYTF
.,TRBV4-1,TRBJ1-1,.,TGCGCCAGCAGCCAAGAGGTACAGGGCGCTAGAGGGACTGAAGCTTTCTTT,CASSQEVQGARGTEAFF
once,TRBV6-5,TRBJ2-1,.,TGTGCCAGCAGTCGGGACAACTACAATGAGCAGTTCTTC,CASSRDNYNEQFF
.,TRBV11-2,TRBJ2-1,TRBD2,TGTGCCAGCAGCTTTAGCCCCTGGGGTCTAGCGGGGTACAATGAGCAGTTCTTC,CASSFSPWGLAGYNEQFF
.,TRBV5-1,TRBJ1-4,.,TGCGCCAGCAGCCCAGGACTGAACAATGAAAAACTGTTTTTT,CASSPGLNNEKLFF
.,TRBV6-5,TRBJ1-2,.,TGTGCCAGCAGTTGGTACAGGGACAAGGAAGGCTACACCTTC,CASSWYRDKEGYTF
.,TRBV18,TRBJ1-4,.,TGTGCCAGCTCACCGATGAATGGCAGGGTGGGCGAAAAACTGTTTTTT,CASSPMNGRVGEKLFF
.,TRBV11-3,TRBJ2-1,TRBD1,TGTGCCAGCAGCTTAGGGGACAGGCTTTACAATGAGCAGTTCTTC,CASSLGDRLYNEQFF
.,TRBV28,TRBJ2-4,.,TGTGCCAGCCAATATCCCATGGGCGCCAAAAACATTCAGTACTTC,CASQYPMGAKNIQYF
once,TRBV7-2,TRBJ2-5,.,TGTGCCAGCAGCTTAGCGCACTTAGAGACCCAGTACTTC,CASSLAHLETQYF
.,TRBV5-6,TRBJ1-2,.,TGTGCCAGCAGCTTGCCGCGGCAACCTAGGGGCTACACCTTC,CASSLPRQPRGYTF
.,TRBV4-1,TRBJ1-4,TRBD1,TGCGCCAGCAGCCAGACAGGGGCAGTGATTGAAAAACTGTTTTTT,CASSQTGAVIEKLFF
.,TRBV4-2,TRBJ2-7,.,TGTGCCAGCAGCCCCTCTCTAGCGGAGGGGGACGAGCAGTACTTC,CASSPSLAEGDEQYF
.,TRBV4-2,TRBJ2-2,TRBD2,TGTGCCAGCAGCCAAGAAGGGACTAGGTTGACCGGGGAGCTGTTTTTT,CASSQEGTRLTGELFF
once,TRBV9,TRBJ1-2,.,TGTGCCAGCAGCGACGTAGTGTCAGGGCGATCCTATGGCTACACCTTC,CASSDVVSGRSYGYTF
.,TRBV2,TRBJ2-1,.,TGTGCCAGCAGCGCAACTCGGAGGGGCTCCTACAATGAGCAGTTCTTC,CASSATRRGSYNEQFF
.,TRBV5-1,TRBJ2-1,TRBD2,TGCGCCAGCAGCCTATATCCCTATTTTCTGACTAGCGCGACCTACAATGAGCAGTTCTTC,CASSLYPYFLTSATYNEQFF
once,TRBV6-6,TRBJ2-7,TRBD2,TGTGCCAGCAGTAGGGAGGGATTTCAGCAGTACTTC,CASSREGFQQYF
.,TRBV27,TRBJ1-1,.,TGTGCCAGCAGTTTATTACAGGGAGGGCCGAACACTGAAGCTTTCTTT,CASSLLQGGPNTEAFF
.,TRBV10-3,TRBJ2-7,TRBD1,TGTGCCATCAGTGATGCGGGACAGGGAGCCTACGAGCAGTACTTC,CAISDAGQGAYEQYF
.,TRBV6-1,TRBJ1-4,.,TGTGCCAGCAATCCTTCGGTGGTGACTAATGAAAAACTGTTTTTT,CASNPSVVTNEKLFF
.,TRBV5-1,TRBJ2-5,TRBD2,TGCGCCAGCAGCTCAGGACTAGCGGAGGGCCAAGAGACCCAGTACTTC,CASSSGLAEGQETQYF
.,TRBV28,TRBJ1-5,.,TGTGCCAGCAGCTCCCCCGGGGAGGGGGGCAGACATAGCAATCAGCCCCAGCATTTT,CASSSPGEGGRHSNQPQHF
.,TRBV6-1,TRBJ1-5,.,TGTGCCAGCAGTGGGAACAGGGATCAGCCCCAGCATTTT,CASSGNRDQPQHF
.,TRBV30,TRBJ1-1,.,TGTGCCTGGTATAACCAGAACCCTGAAGCTTTCTTT,CAWYNQNPEAFF
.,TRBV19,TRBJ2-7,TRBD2,TGTGCCCGTGGGCCCTGGGGGGAGGGTTCCTACGAGCAGTACTTC,CARGPWGEGSYEQYF
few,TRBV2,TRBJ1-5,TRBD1,TGTGCCAGCACCGTAGGGGGCGGTCAGCCCCAGCATTTT,CASTVGGGQPQHF
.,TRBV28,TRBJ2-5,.,TGTGCCAGCAGTTTGGGCTTCGCGGGGGAGACCCAGTACTTC,CASSLGFAGETQYF
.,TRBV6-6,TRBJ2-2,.,TGTGCCAGCAGCACCGGAGGGGACGGCGGGGAGCTGTTTTTT,CASSTGGDGGELFF
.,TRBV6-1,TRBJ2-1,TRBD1,TGTGCCAGCATACGGGACAGGGGTTGGAATGAGCAGTTCTTC,CASIRDRGWNEQFF
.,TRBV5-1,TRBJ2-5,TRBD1,TGCGCCAGCAGGAAGACAGGGGCCCTCGGGGAGACCCAGTACTTC,CASRKTGALGETQYF